Detailed here is one T cell receptor beta chain. The antigen remains unidentified. A universal primer site and UMIs were added as TCR cDNA was made by 5'RACE template switching. TCRdb itself ran the 5' RACE reads through MiXCR, one entry per CDR3 protein. The sample includes 550,000 to 750,000 distinct CDR3 sequences, roughly 14% of them seen just once. This entry is derived from a study of T cells after yellow fever vaccination. Study-level results: Post-booster repertoires again held most primary-vaccination clones (approximately 96% CD4, 88% CD8). Contamination of FACS-sorted repertoires by abundant clonotypes from the bulk population could occur. The secondary T-cell response peaked on day 5, not day 15, but was weaker.

The material sequenced was PBMCs, taken on the day of the yellow fever booster vaccination. This TCR was recovered from a man aged 30-40 years who received the YFV17D yellow fever vaccine.

The CDR3 sequence is CASSLALHGEKLFF. CDR3 sequence (DNA): TGTGCCAGCAGCTTAGCCTTGCACGGCGAAAAACTGTTTTTT. The chain couples TRBV7-2 to TRBJ1-4, with D unclear. V was cut by 0 bases and J by 8 bases, with 10 bases left in between. The CDR3 sequence is 14 residues long. Germline CDR1 SGHTA, CDR2 FQGNSA.